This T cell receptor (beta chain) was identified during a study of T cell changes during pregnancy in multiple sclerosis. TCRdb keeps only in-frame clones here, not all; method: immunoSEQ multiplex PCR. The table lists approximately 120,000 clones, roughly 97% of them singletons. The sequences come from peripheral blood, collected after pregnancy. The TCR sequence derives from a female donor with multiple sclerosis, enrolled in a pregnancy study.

CDR3 amino acids: CSGRLGGAVKTQYF. The CDR3 bases are TGCAGCGGGCGGCTGGGAGGGGCGGTCAAGACCCAGTACTTC. V is TRBV29-1 and J is TRBJ2-5; 7 bases agree with TRBD2. The CDR3 contains 14 residues. Germline V CDR1 and CDR2: SQVTM, ANQGSEA. Trimming removed 7 bases from V and 6 bases from J; junction bases left unmatched: 14.